This paragraph covers one T cell receptor beta chain sequence. Its antigen is unknown. The CDR3 is 13 amino acids. Trimming removed 5 bases at V and 1 base at J, with 9 bases between. CDR1 SGHAT and CDR2 FQDESV come from the germline V gene (reference sequence). The data were taken from a study of shared clonotypes between healthy human individuals. General observations from the study: Estimated richness was generally greater in naive than memory subsets. The authors expected sequencing depth to affect clonotype sharing among donors.

Each replicate PCR on the sorted subsets used about 0.2 ug DNA (roughly 30,000 T cell genomes). Some clones are missing from TCRdb's copy, which holds only in-frame ones; the method was immunoSEQ multiplex PCR. The sample has about 2.3 million clones, 85% to 95% seen once; the top ten hold about 0.39%. The V and J genes are TRBV11-1 and TRBJ2-7; D remains ambiguous. The material sequenced was naive CD4+ T cells from PBMCs. The subset was: CD45RA+ positively selected. This TCR derives from a man younger than 30 in good health. Some clones in this sample may be carry-over from other donors' samples. In DNA, the CDR3 is TGTGCCAGCAGCCCCTCGCAATCCTACGAGCAGTACTTC. It is translated as CASSPSQSYEQYF. Full variable domain (outside the CDR3, taken from reference TRBV11-1 and TRBJ2-7): EAEVAQSPRYKITEKSQAVAFWCDPISGHATLYWYRQILGQGPELLVQFQDESVVDDSQLPKDRFSAERLKGVDSTLKIQPAELGDSAMYLCASSPSQSYEQYFGPGTRLTVT.